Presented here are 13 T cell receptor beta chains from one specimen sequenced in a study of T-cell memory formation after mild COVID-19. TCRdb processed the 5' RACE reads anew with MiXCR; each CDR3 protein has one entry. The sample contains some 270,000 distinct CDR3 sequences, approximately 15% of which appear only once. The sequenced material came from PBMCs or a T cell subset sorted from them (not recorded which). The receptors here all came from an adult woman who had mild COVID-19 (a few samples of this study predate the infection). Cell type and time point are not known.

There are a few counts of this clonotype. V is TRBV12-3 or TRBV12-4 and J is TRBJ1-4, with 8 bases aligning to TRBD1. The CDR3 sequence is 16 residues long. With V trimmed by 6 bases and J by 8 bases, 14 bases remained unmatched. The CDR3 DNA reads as TGTGCCAGCAGCCAAAGTGGGGACAGGCCGATAGAAAAACTGTTTTTT. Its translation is CASSQSGDRPIEKLFF.

CDR3: CASSAGGPTDTQYF. The DNA of the CDR3 is TGCGCCAGTTCTGCGGGGGGGCCGACAGATACGCAGTATTTT. The chain joins TRBV5-1 to TRBJ2-3, with 9 bases that match TRBD2. CDR1 and CDR2 (germline): SGHRS, YFSETQ. This CDR3 has 14 amino acids. V trimming: 8 bases; J trimming: 3 bases; junction bases outside the gene matches: 7.

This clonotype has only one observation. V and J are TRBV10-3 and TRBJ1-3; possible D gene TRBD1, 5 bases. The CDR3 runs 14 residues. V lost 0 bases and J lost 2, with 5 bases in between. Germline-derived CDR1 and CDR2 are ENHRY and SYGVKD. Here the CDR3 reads CAISESGAGNTIYF. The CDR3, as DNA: TGTGCCATCAGTGAGTCGGGGGCTGGAAACACCATATATTTT.

Here the CDR3 reads CATSDTGVVYEQYF. Written as DNA, the CDR3 is TGTGCCACCAGTGATACAGGGGTGGTCTACGAGCAGTACTTC. This chain uses TRBV24-1 with TRBJ2-7; 7 positions match TRBD1. Trimming took 3 bases from V and 3 from J; bases not matched to a gene: 4. This CDR3 contains 14 residues. The germline V gene encodes CDR1 KGHDR and CDR2 SFDVKD.

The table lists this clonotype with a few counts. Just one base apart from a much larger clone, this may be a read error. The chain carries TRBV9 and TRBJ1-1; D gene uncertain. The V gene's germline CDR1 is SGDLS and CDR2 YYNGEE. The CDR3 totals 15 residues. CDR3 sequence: CAGSALQRANTEAFF. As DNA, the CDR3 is TGTGCCGGCAGCGCCCTTCAAAGGGCGAACACTGAAGCTTTCTTT.

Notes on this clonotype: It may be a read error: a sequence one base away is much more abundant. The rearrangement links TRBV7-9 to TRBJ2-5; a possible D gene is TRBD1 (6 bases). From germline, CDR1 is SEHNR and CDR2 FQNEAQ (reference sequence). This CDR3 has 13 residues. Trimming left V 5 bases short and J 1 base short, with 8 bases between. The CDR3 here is CASSTGIQETQYF. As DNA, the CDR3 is TGTGCCAGCAGCACAGGGATCCAAGAGACCCAGTACTTC.

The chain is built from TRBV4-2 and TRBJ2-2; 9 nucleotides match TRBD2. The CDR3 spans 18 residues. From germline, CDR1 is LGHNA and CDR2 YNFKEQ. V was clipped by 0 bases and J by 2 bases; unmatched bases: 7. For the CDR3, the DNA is TGTGCCAGCAGCCAAGATCGGCTAGCGGGGCTTAACACCGGGGAGCTGTTTTTT. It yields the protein CASSQDRLAGLNTGELFF.

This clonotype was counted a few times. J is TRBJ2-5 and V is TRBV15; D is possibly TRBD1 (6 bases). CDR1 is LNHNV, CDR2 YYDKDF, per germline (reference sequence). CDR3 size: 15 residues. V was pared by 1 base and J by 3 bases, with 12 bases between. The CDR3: CATSRVGGTEETQYF. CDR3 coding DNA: TGTGCCACCAGCAGAGTTGGGGGCACAGAAGAGACCCAGTACTTC.

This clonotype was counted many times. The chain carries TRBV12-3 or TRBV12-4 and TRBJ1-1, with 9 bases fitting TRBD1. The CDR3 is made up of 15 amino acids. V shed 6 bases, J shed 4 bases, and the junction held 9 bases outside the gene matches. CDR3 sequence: CASSRGTGFVTEAFF. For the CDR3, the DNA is TGTGCCAGCAGCCGCGGGACAGGGTTCGTCACTGAAGCTTTCTTT.

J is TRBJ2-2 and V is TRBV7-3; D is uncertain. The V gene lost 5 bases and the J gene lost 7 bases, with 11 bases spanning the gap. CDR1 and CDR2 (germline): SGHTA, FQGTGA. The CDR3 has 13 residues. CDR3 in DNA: TGTGCCAGCAGCCCACCGGTTCACGGGGAGCTGTTTTTT. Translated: CASSPPVHGELFF.

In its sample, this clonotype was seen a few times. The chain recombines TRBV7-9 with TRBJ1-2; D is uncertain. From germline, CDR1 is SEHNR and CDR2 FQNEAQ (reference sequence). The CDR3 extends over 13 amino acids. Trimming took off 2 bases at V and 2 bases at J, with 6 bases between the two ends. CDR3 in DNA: TGTGCCAGCAGCTTATATCGGAACTATGGCTACACCTTC. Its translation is CASSLYRNYGYTF.

The CDR3 loop is CASRGQAGGTEAFF. The CDR3 DNA reads as TGTGCCAGCAGGGGACAGGCCGGGGGCACTGAAGCTTTCTTT. J is TRBJ1-1 and V is TRBV6-5; TRBD1 matches at 8 bases. Germline V gene lookup returns CDR1 MNHEY and CDR2 SVGAGI. The ends lost 6 bases at V and 4 bases at J; junction bases unmatched: 7. The CDR3 length is 14 residues.

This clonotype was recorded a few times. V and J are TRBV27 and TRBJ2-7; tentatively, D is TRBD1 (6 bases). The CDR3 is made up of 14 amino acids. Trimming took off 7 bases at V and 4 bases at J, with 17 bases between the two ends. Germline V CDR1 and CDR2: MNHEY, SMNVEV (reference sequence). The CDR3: CASTPDRFGYEQYF. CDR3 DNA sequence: TGTGCCAGCACCCCGGACAGATTCGGTTACGAGCAGTACTTC.